This T cell receptor (beta chain) appears in the sequencing data of a study of shared clonotypes between healthy human individuals (dated by TCRdb to the early 2020s). Regarding the complete study: Three men and a couple of women, aged 18 to 49 years, made up the cohort. The study deeply sequenced blood TCR repertoires of about 5 healthy adults to estimate repertoire size and the extent of clonotype sharing between individuals. Libraries were prepared and TCR repertoires were sequenced by different laboratories using diverse techniques, in order to increase sequencing depth and limit assay-specific biases. Between about 0.8 and 9 billion PBMCs per donor were obtained by leukapheresis.

The paper as a whole reports these results and caveats: The small number of donors limited the genetic and exposure-history diversity represented. Sampling was restricted to blood, and TCR repertoires in tissues likely differ from the TCR repertoires found in blood. Based on pairwise subsampling, the degree of clonotype sharing among donors was expected to be affected by sequencing depth.

Using the deep immunoSEQ assay, TCR CDR3 regions were amplified from genomic DNA by multiplex PCR. Extracted genomic DNA from each cell subset was distributed evenly across all wells of several immunoSEQ 96-well plates, and each plate was treated as a replicate. For unsorted PBMC, each replicate PCR was loaded with approximately 300 ng genomic DNA, equivalent to about 30,000 T cell genomes. Ten immunoSEQ deep assay plates were used to sequence unsorted PBMC genomic DNA. The purified libraries were quantified using a Qubit 3.0 fluorometer, sized with a Bioanalyzer 2100, and then quantified again using the KAPA Library Quantification kit. A separate single-read 150-cycle Illumina NextSeq 550 flow cell was used to sequence each immunoSEQ 96-well plate. The paper's processing steps were these. The immunoSEQ output contained only junctional sequences without quality scores, so filtering could not match that applied to full-length reads. Sequences were annotated with PyIR, a Python wrapper for IgBLAST v1.9, and V/J genes and CDR3 were assigned using IMGT germline references. Reads were filtered out if the reads had weak V/J assignments (E-value above 1e-6), no CDR3, stop codons, out-of-frame junctions, or ambiguous translated residues. A V3J clonotype was defined by an identical inferred V gene, J gene, and CDR3 amino acid sequence. Percentage overlap between repertoires was computed as shared unique clonotypes divided by the size of the smaller repertoire. Richness of each repertoire was evaluated using RTK rarefaction, the Chao1 estimator, and Recon v2.1 estimates of unobserved clonotypes. TCRdb stores this immuneACCESS table with in-frame sequences only. Part of the clones is absent; in the studies checked, under half of the shortfall reflects unresolved V genes, and no reason is known for the rest. V and J calls and clone size are copied from that table; D and trimming were computed from the DNA. The sample includes around 500,000 clones, with 75% to 85% observed a single time. In total, the top ten clones hold around 13% of the sample.

As concerns this clone: Its antigen is still unknown. Base quality data are lacking; no much larger clone is found one base away.

Healthy HIV-negative adults with no recently reported acute infections or vaccinations were included as donors. Every donor was a Caucasian adult living in Nashville, Tennessee, USA. For unsorted samples, about 90 million PBMCs were counted and genomic DNA was extracted with the QIAamp DNA Blood Mini kit. After blood collection by leukapheresis, PBMCs were isolated using Ficoll-Histopaque density gradient centrifugation and then cryopreserved in the vapor phase of liquid nitrogen. Sequencing was done on a sample of PBMCs. The receptor was isolated from a woman aged 40 to 49 in good health. Some clones in this sample may be carry-over from other donors' samples.

The DNA reads TGTGCCAGCAGCTTAGATGGTGACAAGCATCAGCCCCAGCATTTT. It is translated as CASSLDGDKHQPQHF. The chain employs TRBV7-2 and TRBJ1-5; no D gene call is confident. V is reduced by 1 base and J by 5 bases, leaving a spacing of 12 bases between them. Spanning cysteine to phenylalanine, the CDR3 consists of 15 amino acids. The CDR3 DNA has 45 bases and is translated from base 1. Per the germline V gene, SGHTA is the CDR1 and FQGNSA is the CDR2.